This T cell receptor beta chain appears in the sequencing data of a study of radiotherapy plus CTLA-4 blockade in lung cancer. Profiled with immunoSEQ multiplex PCR; TCRdb holds only in-frame clones, not every one. The sample lists about 85,000 clones; 70% to 90% were seen once. To note about this clone: Its target is not known.

Study-level findings and limits: Following radiotherapy plus ipilimumab, tumor-derived TCR clones expanded in the blood.

The clonotype comes from a human donor with non-small cell lung cancer who had a partial response to radiotherapy plus ipilimumab. Here the sequenced sample was peripheral blood, taken from a patient treated with radiotherapy plus ipilimumab.

CDR3 protein: CASAPGGGEKLFF. The CDR3 nucleotides are TGTGCCAGCGCCCCGGGGGGTGGAGAAAAACTGTTTTTT. The chain joins TRBV28 to TRBJ1-4; maybe TRBD1 (5 bases). Deletions cut 8 bases from V and 8 bases from J, with 15 bases between. The CDR3 contains 13 residues. Germline assignment: CDR1 MDHEN and CDR2 SYDVKM.